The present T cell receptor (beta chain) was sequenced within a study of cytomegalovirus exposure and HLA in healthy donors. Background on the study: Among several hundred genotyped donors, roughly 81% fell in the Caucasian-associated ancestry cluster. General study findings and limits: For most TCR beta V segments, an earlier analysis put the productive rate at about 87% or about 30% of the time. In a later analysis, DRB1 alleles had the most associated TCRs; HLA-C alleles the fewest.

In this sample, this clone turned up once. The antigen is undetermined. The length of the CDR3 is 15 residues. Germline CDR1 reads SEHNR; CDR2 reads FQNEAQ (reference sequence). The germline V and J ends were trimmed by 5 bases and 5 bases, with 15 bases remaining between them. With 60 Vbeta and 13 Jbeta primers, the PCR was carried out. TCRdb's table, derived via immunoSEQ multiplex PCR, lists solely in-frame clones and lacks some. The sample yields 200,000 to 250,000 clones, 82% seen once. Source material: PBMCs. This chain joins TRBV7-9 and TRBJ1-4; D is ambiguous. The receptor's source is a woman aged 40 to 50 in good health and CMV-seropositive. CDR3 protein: CASSRFNGGNEKLFF. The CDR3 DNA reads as TGTGCCAGCAGCCGCTTCAATGGCGGAAATGAAAAACTGTTTTTT.